These 9 T cell receptor beta chains share one sample of origin, sequenced in a study of human T cells and chemical hapten exposure. MiXCR was run by TCRdb on the RACE reads, yielding one entry per CDR3 protein. This table has some 62,000 distinct CDR3 sequences, about 11% appearing once. Documented time point: patch test 3, about 24 weeks after DPC sensitization. Specified treatment: therapeutic diphenylcyclopropenone sensitization with weekly scalp DPC. Here the sequenced sample was whole blood, taken in connection with sensitization to the hapten diphenylcyclopropenone (DPC). These receptors came from a woman aged 25 to 39 with alopecia areata. Some clones in this sample may be carry-over from other donors' samples.

The gene calls are TRBV28 and TRBJ2-5, with D tentatively TRBD2 (7 bases). V was cut by 6 bases and J by 9 bases, with 23 bases left in between. Germline loops: CDR1 MDHEN, CDR2 SYDVKM. This CDR3 spans 15 amino acids. CDR3 residues: CASRALGGAPGAQYF. DNA for the CDR3: TGTGCCAGCAGAGCCCTGGGGGGGGCCCCTGGGGCCCAGTACTTC. Drawing the rest from reference TRBV28 and TRBJ2-5, the complete variable domain is DVKVTQSSRYLVKRTGEKVFLECVQDMDHENMFWYRQDPGLGLRLIYFSYDVKMKEKGDIPEGYSVSREKKERFSLILESASTNQTSMYLCASRALGGAPGAQYFGPGTRLLVL.

As concerns this clonotype: One end of the junction is discordant with germline, which a read error may explain. The chain employs TRBV20-1 and TRBJ1-2; 7 nucleotides align to TRBD1. The CDR3 has 13 amino acids. Germline V lookup: CDR1 DFQATT, CDR2 SNEGSKA (reference sequence). The CDR3 protein is CSARDRVRYGYTF. DNA for the CDR3: TGCAGTGCAAGAGACAGGGTACGATATGGCTACACCTTC.

This rearrangement joins TRBV4-2 to TRBJ2-2; 8 nucleotides line up with TRBD2. The CDR3 contains 19 residues. With V trimmed by 3 bases and J by 4 bases, 16 bases remained unmatched. Germline CDR1 is LGHNA and CDR2 is YNFKEQ. The DNA for the CDR3 is TGTGCCAGCAGCCAGGTACTCGGACTAGCCCCAACGAGCACCGGGGAGCTGTTTTTT. Its translation is CASSQVLGLAPTSTGELFF.

The chain couples TRBV7-9 to TRBJ2-4; maybe TRBD1 (6 bases). The V gene's germline CDR1 is SEHNR and CDR2 FQNEAQ (reference sequence). V was pared by 5 bases and J by 9 bases, with 20 bases between. CDR3 length: 15 amino acids. As DNA, the CDR3 is TGTGCCAGCAGCCCCCCGGGTTTGACAGGAGGCATTCAGTACTTC. It encodes CASSPPGLTGGIQYF.

This clonotype appeared a few times. The chain joins TRBV6-2 or TRBV6-3 to TRBJ2-6; D call uncertain. This CDR3 has 13 residues. Germline V CDR1 and CDR2: MNHEY, SVGEGT. Trimming left V 7 bases short and J 2 bases short, with 6 bases between. The CDR3 loop is CASTLTGANVLTF. DNA for the CDR3: TGTGCCAGCACACTTACTGGGGCCAACGTCCTGACTTTC.

This clonotype occurred a few times. This chain links TRBV10-3 with TRBJ2-5; the D is unclear. This CDR3 is 14 amino acids long. V lost 1 base, J lost 5 bases, and 11 bases lay in between. Per the germline V gene, CDR1 is ENHRY and CDR2 is SYGVKD. The CDR3 loop is CAISEWQVGETQYF. The CDR3 bases are TGTGCCATCAGTGAGTGGCAGGTTGGCGAGACCCAGTACTTC.

This clonotype was counted only a few times. The rearrangement links TRBV28 to TRBJ1-4; D might be TRBD1 (5 bases). V was clipped by 4 bases and J by 4 bases, with 13 bases between them. In germline, CDR1 is MDHEN, CDR2 SYDVKM. The CDR3 is 15 amino acids. DNA of the CDR3: TGTGCCAGCAGTTCCTCAGGGTTAGGTAATGAAAAACTGTTTTTT. As protein: CASSSSGLGNEKLFF.

The chain couples TRBV6-1 to TRBJ1-5, with TRBD1 as a possible D gene (5 bases). The CDR3 runs 14 residues. Between the trimmed V and J ends, which lost 8 bases and 0 bases, there was a span of 11 bases. Germline CDR1 and CDR2: MNHNS and SASEGT. This chain's CDR3 is CASLNRYSNQPQHF. CDR3 DNA sequence: TGTGCCAGCCTAAACAGGTATAGCAATCAGCCCCAGCATTTT.

In this sample, this clonotype turned up many times. The chain couples TRBV6-6 to TRBJ2-5, with D unclear. The germline V gene has CDR1 MNHNY and CDR2 SVGAGI (reference sequence). Trimming pared 6 bases from V and 1 base from J, leaving 15 bases between. The CDR3 sequence is 15 residues long. The CDR3 region is CASSPAKFSQETQYF. CDR3 DNA: TGTGCCAGCAGCCCCGCGAAGTTCAGCCAAGAGACCCAGTACTTC.